Below are 27 T cell receptor beta chains sequenced from a single sample in a study of T cells in Graves' hyperthyroidism and ophthalmopathy. Authors of the study amplified TCR beta CDR3 regions from RNA transcripts. An initial round of RT-PCR targeting the TCR CDR3 relied on the HTBI primer set. TCRdb itself ran the multiplex PCR reads through MiXCR, one entry per CDR3 protein. Seen here are a few hundred thousand distinct CDR3 sequences, about 14% observed once, and the top ten hold 13%. The specimen was blood. Receptors originate from a middle-aged woman with Graves' hyperthyroidism that later progressed to Graves' ophthalmopathy.

This clonotype has a count of ten or more. The CDR3 loop reads CASSPRNNEQFF. DNA for the CDR3: TGTGCCAGCAGCCCCCGCAACAATGAGCAGTTCTTC. V and J are TRBV7-6 and TRBJ2-1, with D uncertain. Germline V gene data show CDR1 as SGHVS and CDR2 as FNYEAQ. The ends were cut back, 5 bases at V and 5 bases at J, with 7 bases in the middle. The CDR3 has 12 residues.

The chain combines TRBV18 with TRBJ1-5; D gene ambiguous. Germline loops: CDR1 KGHSH, CDR2 LQKENI. V was trimmed by 2 bases and J by 5 bases, leaving 10 bases between them. The CDR3 extends over 14 amino acids. The DNA of the CDR3 is TGTGCCAGCTCACCAAGAGGGAAAGATCAGCCCCAGCATTTT. Translation: CASSPRGKDQPQHF.

This clonotype was recorded many times. The chain links TRBV28 to TRBJ2-3, with 7 bases identical to TRBD2. Germline V gene data show CDR1 as MDHEN and CDR2 as SYDVKM. The CDR3 length is 17 residues. Trimming took 3 bases from V and 3 from J; bases not matched to a gene: 12. In nucleotides, the CDR3 is TGTGCCAGCAGTTTGCCAATAATAGGGACTAATACAGATACGCAGTATTTT. Protein: CASSLPIIGTNTDTQYF.

The V and J genes are TRBV20-1 and TRBJ1-1; 7 bases map to TRBD1. With 3 bases clipped from V and 3 bases from J, the junction kept 10 bases outside the gene matches. This CDR3 is 15 amino acids long. Germline V gene data show CDR1 as DFQATT and CDR2 as SNEGSKA (reference sequence). CDR3 coding DNA: TGCAGTGCTAGTCCGAGGGGGCGAAGGGACACTGAAGCTTTCTTT. It specifies CSASPRGRRDTEAFF.

This clonotype occurred a few times. The chain is built from TRBV5-4 and TRBJ2-1; TRBD2 matches at 8 bases. This CDR3 contains 18 residues. The J segment lost 0 bases and the V segment lost 1 base, leaving 9 bases of the junction unmatched. In germline, CDR1 is SGHNT, CDR2 YYREEE (reference sequence). The CDR3 protein is CASSLFLAGTSSYNEQFF. The DNA of the CDR3 is TGTGCCAGCAGCTTGTTCCTAGCGGGTACGAGCTCCTACAATGAGCAGTTCTTC.

Of note for this clonotype: This sequence may be a read error, since a much larger clone differs from it by one base. The rearrangement uses TRBV28 and TRBJ2-2; 9 nucleotides line up with TRBD1. Germline V CDR1 and CDR2: MDHEN, SYDVKM. The CDR3 totals 15 residues. The CDR3 nucleotides are TGTGCCAGCAGTCCTGGGGACAGGGTCACCAGGGAGCTGTTTTTT. This translates into CASSPGDRVTRELFF.

This clonotype was picked up many times. V gene TRBV19 combines with J gene TRBJ1-5; 9 nucleotides agree with TRBD1. The CDR3 extends over 15 amino acids. The germline CDR1 and CDR2 sequences are LNHDA and SQIVND (reference sequence). V was clipped by 6 bases and J by 6 bases; unmatched bases: 9. CDR3: CASSEIQGAIQPQHF. CDR3 DNA sequence: TGTGCCAGTAGCGAAATACAGGGGGCGATTCAGCCCCAGCATTTT.

This clonotype appeared a few times. The rearrangement joins TRBV4-2 to TRBJ2-2; 11 nucleotides line up with TRBD2. Trimming at V came to 0 bases and at J to 1 base, leaving 13 bases not matched to a gene. The CDR3 is 21 residues long. Germline lookup yields CDR1 LGHNA and CDR2 YNFKEQ. The CDR3, as DNA: TGTGCCAGCAGCCAAGATCGAGGGGGACTAGCGGATGGGGGGAACACCGGGGAGCTGTTTTTT. Encoded protein: CASSQDRGGLADGGNTGELFF.

This clonotype was seen many times. J is TRBJ1-3 and V is TRBV25-1, with 8 bases identical to TRBD1. The ends lost 4 bases at V and 3 bases at J; junction bases unmatched: 2. The CDR3 runs to 14 residues. From germline, CDR1 is MGHDK and CDR2 SYGVNS. CDR3 sequence: CASSVTGDGNTIYF. DNA of the CDR3: TGTGCCAGCAGTGTGACAGGGGATGGAAACACCATATATTTT.

This clonotype was counted many times. The chain uses TRBV30 and TRBJ2-7; a possible D gene is TRBD2 (5 bases). Germline-derived CDR1 and CDR2 are GTSNPN and SVGIG (reference sequence). With 1 base removed from V and 4 bases from J, the gap between germline ends came to 8 bases. The CDR3 totals 12 residues. The CDR3 loop reads CAWSAGGYEQYF. CDR3 DNA sequence: TGTGCCTGGAGTGCGGGCGGGTACGAGCAGTACTTC.

This clonotype was detected ten times or more. This CDR3 reads CASARGGGTEAFF. In nucleotides, the CDR3 is TGTGCCAGCGCTCGGGGTGGAGGGACTGAAGCTTTCTTT. The V call is TRBV6-2 or TRBV6-3, the J call TRBJ1-1; D is ambiguous. Looked up from germline, CDR1 is MNHEY and CDR2 is SVGEGT. V was trimmed by 8 bases and J by 5 bases, leaving 15 bases between them. This CDR3 is 13 amino acids long.

This clonotype has ten or more counts. This chain connects TRBV13 to TRBJ1-1; TRBD1 is a possible D gene (5 bases). There are 12 residues in the CDR3. Germline V gene sequence: CDR1 PRHDT, CDR2 FYEKMQ (reference sequence). V lost 5 bases to trimming and J lost 3 bases, with 7 bases between them. CDR3: CASSQGDTEAFF. The CDR3 DNA follows: TGTGCCAGCAGCCAAGGGGACACTGAAGCTTTCTTT.

In this sample, this clonotype turned up many times. The chain employs TRBV11-2 and TRBJ2-3; 8 bases match TRBD2. Germline CDR1 and CDR2: SGHAT and FQNNGV. The CDR3 length is 15 residues. J lost 4 bases, V lost 5 bases, and 8 bases had no gene match. CDR3 sequence reads: CASSLGLGDADTQYF. DNA for the CDR3: TGTGCCAGCAGCCTGGGACTAGGTGACGCAGATACGCAGTATTTT.

In its sample, this clonotype was seen many times. This sequence joins TRBV28 and TRBJ2-2, with a possible D match to TRBD2 (5 bases). Germline CDR1 reads MDHEN; CDR2 reads SYDVKM. The CDR3 runs to 20 residues. With 6 bases removed from V and 3 bases from J, the gap between germline ends came to 29 bases. The chain's CDR3 is CASSRTGRVGGRVHTGELFF. The CDR3 nucleotides read TGTGCCAGCAGCCGCACCGGGCGGGTTGGTGGGCGGGTTCACACCGGGGAGCTGTTTTTT.

The chain is built from TRBV13 and TRBJ2-7; TRBD2 aligns across 8 bases. This CDR3 has 16 residues. Trimming at V came to 5 bases and at J to 0 bases, leaving 9 bases not matched to a gene. Germline V gene data show CDR1 as PRHDT and CDR2 as FYEKMQ (reference sequence). For the CDR3, the DNA is TGTGCCAGCAGCCTTAGGGCGGGAGGATGCTCCTACGAGCAGTACTTC. It yields the protein CASSLRAGGCSYEQYF.

V and J are TRBV19 and TRBJ1-5, with a weak D call TRBD1 (6 bases). CDR3 size: 14 residues. V shed 6 bases and J shed 4 bases, with 13 bases lying between them. The germline gives CDR1 LNHDA, CDR2 SQIVND (reference sequence). The CDR3 nucleotides are TGTGCCAGTAGCCACCGGGGGCTTAATCAGCCCCAGCATTTT. It translates to CASSHRGLNQPQHF.

This clonotype was counted at least ten times. The V call is TRBV2, the J call TRBJ2-1, with 11 nucleotides matching TRBD2. This CDR3 has 18 amino acids. CDR1 and CDR2 from the germline V gene are SNHLY and FYNNEI. J was trimmed by 8 bases and V by 1 base; bases with no gene match: 13. DNA of the CDR3: TGTGCCAGCAGTGAAGGGCTTAGCGGGAGGGCCGAGGCCGATGAGCAGTTCTTC. Amino acids: CASSEGLSGRAEADEQFF.

This clonotype was counted many times. The chain links TRBV10-3 to TRBJ1-1; no clear D. The CDR3 runs to 14 residues. Germline assignment: CDR1 ENHRY and CDR2 SYGVKD. Between the trimmed V and J ends, which lost 7 bases and 4 bases, there was a span of 16 bases. This CDR3 is CAITRSPDSTEAFF. The CDR3 region has the DNA TGTGCCATCACCCGTTCCCCAGATTCCACTGAAGCTTTCTTT.

In its sample, this clonotype was seen many times. This rearrangement joins TRBV2 to TRBJ2-7; a possible D gene is TRBD1 (5 bases). From germline, CDR1 is SNHLY and CDR2 FYNNEI. The CDR3 totals 13 residues. V lost 6 bases and J 4 bases, leaving 13 bases between the germline ends. CDR3 DNA sequence: TGTGCCAGCAGGGCAACCCCAGGGTACGAGCAGTACTTC. This gives the protein CASRATPGYEQYF.

This clonotype was counted many times. The chain links TRBV19 to TRBJ2-1; perhaps D is TRBD1 or TRBD2 (5 bases each). Per germline, CDR1 LNHDA and CDR2 SQIVND (reference sequence). This CDR3 has 11 amino acids. V lost 6 bases and J lost 11, with 11 bases in between. CDR3 sequence: CASSTGTQQFF. The CDR3 DNA follows: TGTGCCAGTAGCACCGGGACCCAGCAGTTCTTC.

This clonotype was recorded at least ten times. This chain connects TRBV7-3 to TRBJ2-5; D is perhaps TRBD2 (5 bases). V lost 1 base to trimming and J lost 1 base, with 16 bases between them. Germline V CDR1 and CDR2: SGHTA, FQGTGA. The CDR3 covers 17 residues. CDR3 nucleotides: TGTGCCAGCAGCTTAAGGGCACTAAAGCGGCCCCAAGAGACCCAGTACTTC. Encoded protein: CASSLRALKRPQETQYF.

Ten or more counts support this clonotype. CDR3 nucleotide sequence: TGTGCCAGCGAAGCTAGCGGAACGGAGGACGAGCAGTACTTC. It codes for CASEASGTEDEQYF. The chain links TRBV3-1 to TRBJ2-7, with 7 bases aligning to TRBD2. The CDR3 is made up of 14 amino acids. J lost 5 bases, V lost 8 bases, and 12 bases had no gene match. Germline V gene lookup returns CDR1 LGHDT and CDR2 YNNKEL (reference sequence).

The J gene is TRBJ2-1, the V gene TRBV5-1; 11 positions match TRBD2. V shed 4 bases, J shed 4 bases, and the junction held 4 bases outside the gene matches. The CDR3 covers 15 residues. Germline lookup yields CDR1 SGHRS and CDR2 YFSETQ. CDR3 residues: CASSRTSGGYNEQFF. In DNA form, the CDR3 reads TGCGCCAGCAGCAGAACTAGCGGGGGTTACAATGAGCAGTTCTTC.

This clonotype was observed many times. The chain combines TRBV3-1 with TRBJ2-6; TRBD2 might be the D (6 bases). Deletions cut 3 bases from V and 0 bases from J, with 18 bases between. This CDR3 spans 19 amino acids. Germline lookup yields CDR1 LGHDT and CDR2 YNNKEL (reference sequence). The CDR3 DNA is TGTGCCAGCAGCCAGCCAGCGGGCAGGGCCCCCTCTGGGGCCAACGTCCTGACTTTC. Protein product: CASSQPAGRAPSGANVLTF.

This clonotype has a count of ten or more. This sequence joins TRBV12-3 or TRBV12-4 and TRBJ1-1, with 7 bases aligning to TRBD1. V lost 3 bases, J lost 1 base, and 2 bases stayed unmatched. The CDR3 spans 14 residues. The CDR3 DNA is TGTGCCAGCAGTTTCGGACAGGCGAACACTGAAGCTTTCTTT. Residues: CASSFGQANTEAFF.

This clonotype was seen ten or more times. The chain's CDR3 is CASSPRGIAGGLTGELFF. DNA for the CDR3: TGTGCCAGCAGCCCCCGTGGAATTGCGGGAGGACTCACCGGGGAGCTGTTTTTT. This chain links TRBV7-2 with TRBJ2-2, with 8 bases identical to TRBD2. Unmatched junction bases numbered 15, after V lost 5 bases and J lost 4 bases. CDR3 length: 18 residues. CDR1 and CDR2 (germline): SGHTA, FQGNSA.

This clonotype was counted at least ten times. The chain couples TRBV2 to TRBJ2-1; D may be TRBD1 or TRBD2 (5 bases each). CDR3 length: 15 amino acids. Germline CDR1 and CDR2: SNHLY and FYNNEI. The V end lost 5 bases, the J end lost 7 bases, and 18 bases lay between the germline ends. CDR3 amino acids: CASSYGTILGNEQFF. As DNA, the CDR3 is TGTGCCAGCAGTTACGGGACCATACTTGGGAATGAGCAGTTCTTC. The full variable domain, with the rest looked up from reference TRBV2 and TRBJ2-1, is EPEVTQTPSHQVTQMGQEVILRCVPISNHLYFYWYRQILGQKVEFLVSFYNNEISEKSEIFDDQFSVERPDGSNFTLKIRSTKLEDSAMYFCASSYGTILGNEQFFGPGTRLTVL.